This TCR beta chain was recovered during a study of shared clonotypes between healthy human individuals. Whole-study findings and limits: Naive subsets tended to show greater estimated richness than memory subsets.

Looked up from germline, CDR1 is LNHNV and CDR2 is YYDKDF (reference sequence). Trimming pared 1 base from V and 0 bases from J, leaving 10 bases between. The CDR3 totals 15 residues. Genomic DNA of each subset was evenly split across several immunoSEQ plates. Sequenced by immunoSEQ multiplex PCR; TCRdb stores in-frame clones only, minus some. The table lists millions of clones, 90% to 95% of them singletons. Those who donated were healthy HIV-negative adults, with no recent acute infections or vaccinations reported. In regard to this clone: No antigen is known for it.

The sequence was collected from a young man in good health. The J gene is TRBJ2-7, the V gene TRBV15; no clear D. The specimen was naive CD4+ T cells sorted from blood. The subset was: CD45RA+ positively selected. The CDR3 loop is CATSRVLASSYEQYF. The CDR3 coding sequence is TGTGCCACCAGCAGAGTACTGGCGAGCTCCTACGAGCAGTACTTC.